Presented here are 31 T cell receptor beta chains from one specimen sequenced in a study of T cell repertoires in cytomegalovirus infection (dated by TCRdb to about 2019). The meaning of the sample's treatment or condition label: in vitro stimulation with specific CMV peptide epitopes to enrich CMV-specific T cells. The instrument was an Illumina HiSeq 1500. TCRdb reanalyzed the raw reads on its own, using fastp at Q25 for trimming and MiXCR for clone calling, and kept in-frame beta chains. For every CDR3 protein sequence, its rows merge into one entry that carries the most common genes and DNA. The table for this sample lists about 920,000 distinct CDR3 sequences; less than 40% of them were counted only once. The ten largest account for over 12% of the sample. Their specific antigens are unknown. The specimen was cultured CD8+ T cells from PBMCs, collected from culture after CMV antigen stimulation. All receptors derive from a human donor in good health (CMV status not recorded). Some clones in this sample may be carry-over from other donors' samples.

J is TRBJ2-3 and V is TRBV4-3, with D possibly matching TRBD2 (6 bases). V shed 0 bases and J shed 4 bases, with 17 bases lying between them. Germline assignment: CDR1 LGHNA and CDR2 YSLEER. The CDR3 sequence is 17 residues long. In DNA, the CDR3 is TGCGCCAGCAGCCAAGATCCCTGGGGAGGCGGGGCAGATACGCAGTATTTT. This codes for CASSQDPWGGGADTQYF.

This clonotype was recorded many times. The junction departs from germline at one end; a sequencing error may be responsible. The V and J genes are TRBV7-2 and TRBJ1-4; D remains unclear. The germline gives CDR1 SGHTA, CDR2 FQGNSA. The CDR3 totals 12 residues. The CDR3 DNA sequence: TGTGCCAGCAGCTTCGATTTTAAGGAGATTTTGTTT. Protein sequence: CASSFDFKEILF.

This clonotype was seen more than once but under ten times. The chain recombines TRBV14 with TRBJ1-6, with 8 bases aligning to TRBD1. After removal of 2 bases from V and 10 bases from J, the junction contained 4 bases not matched to a gene. This CDR3 contains 14 residues. The germline V gene has CDR1 SGHDN and CDR2 FVKESK. CDR3 region: CASSQPGGRSPLHF. Written as DNA, the CDR3 is TGTGCCAGCAGCCAACCAGGGGGCCGGTCACCCCTCCACTTT.

The J gene is TRBJ2-7, the V gene TRBV4-1; D assignment may be TRBD1 or TRBD2 (5 bases each). Trimming shortened V by 2 bases and J by 4 bases, and 12 bases separated the two germline ends. This CDR3 has 14 amino acids. CDR1 and CDR2 from the germline V gene are MGHRA and YSYEKL. The DNA of the CDR3 is TGCGCCAGCAGCCAAATATCGGGGCCTTACGAGCAGTACGTC. Its translation is CASSQISGPYEQYV.

This clonotype was seen only a few times. This chain connects TRBV11-3 to TRBJ1-1; D is unclear. Germline values: CDR1 SGHNT, CDR2 YENEEA. Deletions cut 2 bases from V and 3 bases from J, with 7 bases between. The CDR3 has 13 amino acids. The CDR3: CASSLWVDTEAFF. Here the CDR3 DNA reads TGTGCCAGCAGCTTATGGGTGGACACTGAAGCTTTCTTT.

This chain links TRBV7-6 with TRBJ2-7; D is uncertain. Germline CDR1 reads SGHVS; CDR2 reads FNYEAQ. The CDR3 consists of 14 residues. Trimming removed 0 bases at V and 2 bases at J, with 8 bases between. The CDR3 nucleotides read TGTGCCAGCAGCTTAGCGACCAGACCCTACGAGCAGTACTTC. Amino acids: CASSLATRPYEQYF. The whole variable domain, remainder taken from reference TRBV7-6 and TRBJ2-7, is GAGVSQSPRYKVTKRGQDVALRCDPISGHVSLYWYRQALGQGPEFLTYFNYEAQQDKSGLPNDRFSAERPEGSISTLTIQRTEQRDSAMYRCASSLATRPYEQYFGPGTRLTVT.

The V call is TRBV18, the J call TRBJ1-1; no reliable D call. The germline V and J ends were trimmed by 3 bases and 1 base, with 9 bases remaining between them. The CDR3 runs 14 residues. Germline CDR1 and CDR2: KGHSH and LQKENI. DNA for the CDR3: TGTGCCAGCTCACCCGCCAAGTGGAACACTGAAGCTTTCTTT. Translation: CASSPAKWNTEAFF. Drawing the rest from reference TRBV18 and TRBJ1-1, the complete variable domain is NAGVMQNPRHLVRRRGQEARLRCSPMKGHSHVYWYRQLPEEGLKFMVYLQKENIIDESGMPKERFSAEFPKEGPSILRIQQVVRGDSAAYFCASSPAKWNTEAFFGQGTRLTVV.

This clonotype was detected a few times. This chain joins TRBV5-4 and TRBJ1-4, with 10 bases identical to TRBD1. Trimming cost V 1 base and J 6 bases; bases outside gene matches: 3. The CDR3 totals 15 residues. CDR1 is SGHNT and CDR2 is YYREEE in the germline V gene (reference sequence). The CDR3 DNA sequence: TGTGCCAGCAGCTTGATCGACAGGGGGCATGAAAAACTGTTTTTT. Protein product: CASSLIDRGHEKLFF.

As for this clonotype: It is likely a read error, because the conserved phenylalanine at the end of the CDR3 is missing. V and J are TRBV6-6 and TRBJ1-5; weak D call: TRBD1 (5 bases). Germline CDR1 is MNHNY and CDR2 is SVGAGI (reference sequence). The germline V and J ends were trimmed by 0 bases and 3 bases, with 9 bases remaining between them. The CDR3 totals 15 residues. CDR3 sequence reads: CASSYSRGLNQPQHS. The CDR3 DNA reads TGTGCCAGCAGTTACTCGCGGGGACTCAATCAGCCCCAGCATTCT.

V is TRBV6-5 and J is TRBJ2-1; TRBD1 aligns across 10 bases. V lost 4 bases, J lost 9 bases, and 6 bases stayed unmatched. The CDR3 sequence is 14 residues long. CDR1 and CDR2 (germline): MNHEY, SVGAGI. CDR3 sequence reads: CASSSGTGVVEQFF. The CDR3 nucleotides read TGTGCCAGCAGTTCCGGGACAGGGGTGGTTGAGCAGTTCTTC.

This clonotype was counted a few times. The rearrangement uses TRBV5-1 and TRBJ2-1; 7 bases map to TRBD1. V dropped 3 bases and J dropped 1; count of bases not matched to a gene: 10. The CDR3 is 17 amino acids. Germline V gene data show CDR1 as SGHRS and CDR2 as YFSETQ. Here the CDR3 DNA reads TGCGCCAGCAGCTCAGTGGGACAGCGAACTTCCTACAATGAGCAGTTCTTC. As protein: CASSSVGQRTSYNEQFF.

V is TRBV9 and J is TRBJ2-3; 8 bases match TRBD2. CDR1 SGDLS and CDR2 YYNGEE come from the germline V gene. Losses at the gene ends were 0 bases for V and 2 bases for J; bases not matched to a gene: 5. This CDR3 region has 16 residues. The chain's CDR3 is CASSVEGSGATDTQYF. The CDR3 coding sequence is TGTGCCAGCAGCGTAGAAGGTAGCGGGGCCACAGATACGCAGTATTTT.

V usage is TRBV20-1 and J usage is TRBJ2-1, with D possibly TRBD2 on 5 matching bases. The CDR3 spans 13 residues. Trimming left V 2 bases short and J 6 bases short, with 11 bases between. Germline V lookup: CDR1 DFQATT, CDR2 SNEGSKA (reference sequence). DNA of the CDR3: TGCAGTGCTAGATTCGGGGTAGGCAATGAGCAGTTCTTC. It specifies CSARFGVGNEQFF.

This clonotype was seen many times. The V and J genes are TRBV12-3 or TRBV12-4 and TRBJ1-1; tentatively, D is TRBD1 (5 bases). The V gene lost 6 bases and the J gene lost 1 base, with 18 bases spanning the gap. The CDR3 is made up of 16 amino acids. The CDR3 here is CASRLRAGGWNTEAFF. For the CDR3, the DNA is TGTGCCAGCAGACTCCGGGCGGGGGGATGGAACACTGAAGCTTTCTTT.

V usage is TRBV12-3 or TRBV12-4 and J usage is TRBJ2-3; no clear D. CDR3 length equals 12 residues. V was trimmed by 4 bases and J by 7 bases, leaving 9 bases between them. CDR3 region: CASSSWAHTQYF. CDR3 DNA: TGTGCCAGCAGTTCGTGGGCCCATACGCAGTATTTT.

The CDR3 DNA reads TGTGCCAGTAGTACTGGGACCGCACTGGGAGCTTTCTTT. It translates to CASSTGTALGAFF. V gene TRBV19 combines with J gene TRBJ1-1, with a possible D match to TRBD1 (5 bases). Trimming took off 4 bases at V and 10 bases at J, with 16 bases between the two ends. In germline, CDR1 is LNHDA, CDR2 SQIVND (reference sequence). The length of the CDR3 is 13 residues.

The chain employs TRBV2 and TRBJ2-7, with D maybe TRBD1 (6 bases). CDR1 is SNHLY and CDR2 is FYNNEI in the germline V gene. This CDR3 region has 15 residues. V was trimmed by 8 bases and J by 2 bases, leaving 19 bases between them. In DNA, the CDR3 is TGTGCCAGCTTCCCGATGGACAGTCTAGCCTACGAGCAGTACTTC. Translation: CASFPMDSLAYEQYF.

This clonotype was seen a handful of times. This chain uses TRBV5-4 with TRBJ2-1; 7 bases map to TRBD2. Germline V CDR1 and CDR2: SGHNT, YYREEE (reference sequence). With V trimmed by 0 bases and J by 6 bases, 6 bases remained unmatched. The CDR3 spans 15 residues. CDR3 loop: CASSLGGSGGNEQFF. The CDR3 region has the DNA TGTGCCAGCAGCTTGGGAGGCTCGGGGGGCAATGAGCAGTTCTTC.

There are a few counts of this clonotype. The chain links TRBV6-2 or TRBV6-3 to TRBJ1-2; D gene unclear. The ends were cut back, 2 bases at V and 4 bases at J, with 11 bases in the middle. The length of the CDR3 is 14 residues. Germline-derived CDR1 and CDR2 are MNHEY and SVGEGT. For the CDR3, the DNA is TGTGCCAGCAGTTACCCAGGACCGAGCTATGGCTACACCTTC. It codes for CASSYPGPSYGYTF.

This clonotype appeared a few times. V and J are TRBV7-8 and TRBJ1-3; tentative D call: TRBD1 (5 bases). The CDR3 contains 14 residues. CDR1 is SGHVS, CDR2 FQNEAQ, per germline. The V gene lost 2 bases and the J gene lost 6 bases, with 11 bases spanning the gap. DNA for the CDR3: TGTGCCAGCAGCTTATTGGGGGACGAAAACACCATATATTTT. Encoded protein: CASSLLGDENTIYF. The complete variable domain, with remaining parts taken from reference TRBV7-8 and TRBJ1-3, reads GAGVSQSPRYKVAKRGQDVALRCDPISGHVSLFWYQQALGQGPEFLTYFQNEAQLDKSGLPSDRFFAERPEGSVSTLKIQRTQQEDSAVYLCASSLLGDENTIYFGEGSWLTVV.

In this sample, this clonotype turned up a few times. This rearrangement joins TRBV11-3 to TRBJ2-5, with 7 bases identical to TRBD1. This CDR3 comprises 15 residues. The germline V gene has CDR1 SGHNT and CDR2 YENEEA. Germline trimming cut 5 bases from V and 1 base from J; bases unmatched to any gene: 7. The CDR3 sequence: CASSAGTASQETQYF. CDR3 sequence (DNA): TGTGCCAGCAGCGCCGGGACAGCAAGCCAAGAGACCCAGTACTTC.

This clonotype came up many times. The rearrangement links TRBV12-3 or TRBV12-4 to TRBJ2-3, with 8 bases fitting TRBD2. V lost 2 bases, J lost 4 bases, and 5 bases stayed unmatched. The length of the CDR3 is 15 residues. The CDR3 sequence is CASSLSSGGPDTQYF. The CDR3 bases are TGTGCCAGCAGTTTATCTTCGGGGGGGCCAGATACGCAGTATTTT.

This clonotype was observed a few times. This sequence joins TRBV6-2 or TRBV6-3 and TRBJ1-2, with D maybe TRBD1 (5 bases). The V end was cut by 5 bases, the J end by 4 bases, with 11 bases between. The germline V gene has CDR1 MNHEY and CDR2 SVGEGT. This CDR3 is built from 13 residues. The chain's CDR3 is CASSGGRTYGYTF. DNA for the CDR3: TGTGCCAGCAGTGGGGGACGCACCTATGGCTACACCTTC.

This clonotype came up many times. The genes are TRBV7-8 and TRBJ2-5, with 14 bases identical to TRBD2. This CDR3 comprises 17 residues. Germline CDR1 and CDR2: SGHVS and FQNEAQ. Trimming at V came to 1 base and at J to 4 bases, leaving 5 bases not matched to a gene. The CDR3 loop is CASSLGAGLAGAETQYF. As DNA, the CDR3 is TGTGCCAGCAGCTTAGGGGCGGGACTAGCGGGGGCAGAGACCCAGTACTTC.

In this sample, this clonotype turned up many times. The chain is built from TRBV7-8 and TRBJ1-1; the match to TRBD1 covers 7 bases. Germline-derived CDR1 and CDR2 are SGHVS and FQNEAQ. V was pared by 6 bases and J by 5 bases, with 6 bases of the junction left unmatched. This CDR3 is built from 13 residues. In nucleotides, the CDR3 is TGTGCCAGCAGTCCCGGGACAGAGACTGAAGCTTTCTTT. This encodes CASSPGTETEAFF.

This rearrangement joins TRBV20-1 to TRBJ1-5; D might be TRBD1 (6 bases). The CDR3 totals 17 residues. Germline values: CDR1 DFQATT, CDR2 SNEGSKA (reference sequence). The V end lost 6 bases, the J end lost 5 bases, and 26 bases lay between the germline ends. The CDR3 DNA sequence: TGCAGTGCCTCTCTTAAATGGACAGCTAAGCCATATCAGCCCCAGCATTTT. This sequence encodes CSASLKWTAKPYQPQHF.

On this clonotype itself: A read error may explain this, as a much larger clone is one base away. The CDR3 spells CASTLGQVSYNEQFF. The CDR3, as DNA: TGTGCCAGCACCCTGGGACAGGTTTCCTACAATGAGCAGTTCTTC. This chain joins TRBV28 and TRBJ2-1, with 8 bases identical to TRBD1. The V gene end was trimmed by 7 bases and the J gene end by 1 base; junction bases not matched to a gene: 6. Germline V gene lookup returns CDR1 MDHEN and CDR2 SYDVKM. The CDR3 totals 15 residues.

This sequence joins TRBV5-1 and TRBJ1-1, with D maybe TRBD1 (5 bases). Germline CDR1 and CDR2: SGHRS and YFSETQ. Trimming removed 3 bases at V and 0 bases at J, with 12 bases between. CDR3 length: 15 amino acids. The CDR3 DNA sequence: TGCGCCAGCAGCTGGGGGACGGGGATGAACACTGAAGCTTTCTTT. Translation: CASSWGTGMNTEAFF.

The sample holds a few counts of this clonotype. Written as DNA, the CDR3 is TGTGCCAGTACCTGGACAGGCGAAAAACTGTTTTTT. This gives the protein CASTWTGEKLFF. The rearrangement joins TRBV19 to TRBJ1-4; 7 positions agree with TRBD1. V was pared by 7 bases and J by 8 bases, with 4 bases of the junction left unmatched. Germline CDR1 is LNHDA and CDR2 is SQIVND (reference sequence). This CDR3 is 12 amino acids long. The complete variable domain, with remaining parts taken from reference TRBV19 and TRBJ1-4, reads DGGITQSPKYLFRKEGQNVTLSCEQNLNHDAMYWYRQDPGQGLRLIYYSQIVNDFQKGDIAEGYSVSREKKESFPLTVTSAQKNPTAFYLCASTWTGEKLFFGSGTQLSVL.

V and J are TRBV7-9 and TRBJ2-7; D uncertain. V gave up 4 bases and J gave up 3 bases, with 7 bases separating them. CDR1 and CDR2 (germline): SEHNR, FQNEAQ (reference sequence). The CDR3 is made up of 12 amino acids. The CDR3 reads CASSYQIYEQYV. The CDR3 DNA is TGTGCCAGCAGCTACCAGATCTACGAGCAGTACGTC.

A word on this clonotype: At one boundary the junction diverges from the germline segment, which might be a read error. The rearrangement joins TRBV4-1 to TRBJ2-2; D ambiguous. Germline CDR1 reads MGHRA; CDR2 reads YSYEKL. CDR3 length equals 14 residues. CDR3 bases: TGTGCCAGCAACGGTGGGGAGAACACCGGGGAGCTGTTTTTT. It translates to CASNGGENTGELFF.